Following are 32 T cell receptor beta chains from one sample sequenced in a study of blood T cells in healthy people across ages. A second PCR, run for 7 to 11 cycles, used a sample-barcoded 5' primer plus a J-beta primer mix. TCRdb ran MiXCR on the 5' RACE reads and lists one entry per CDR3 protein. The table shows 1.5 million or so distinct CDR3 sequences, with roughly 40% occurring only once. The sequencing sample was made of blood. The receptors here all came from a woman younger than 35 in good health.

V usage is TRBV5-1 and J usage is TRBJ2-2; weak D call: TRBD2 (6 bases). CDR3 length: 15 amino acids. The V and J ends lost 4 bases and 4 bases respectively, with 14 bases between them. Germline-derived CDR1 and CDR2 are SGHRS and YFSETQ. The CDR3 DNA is TGCGCCAGCAGCCCCGGGACTTCTTCCACCGGGGAGCTGTTTTTT. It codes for CASSPGTSSTGELFF. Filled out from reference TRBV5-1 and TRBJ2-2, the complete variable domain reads KAGVTQTPRYLIKTRGQQVTLSCSPISGHRSVSWYQQTPGQGLQFLFEYFSETQRNKGNFPGRFSGRQFSNSRSEMNVSTLELGDSALYLCASSPGTSSTGELFFGEGSRLTVL.

CDR3 loop: CSAGPLLDEQYF. The CDR3, as DNA: TGCAGTGCTGGGCCTCTGTTGGATGAGCAGTACTTC. The chain has TRBV20-1 and TRBJ2-7; D remains unclear. Trimming removed 5 bases at V and 7 bases at J, with 15 bases between. Germline CDR1 and CDR2: DFQATT and SNEGSKA (reference sequence). The length of the CDR3 is 12 residues.

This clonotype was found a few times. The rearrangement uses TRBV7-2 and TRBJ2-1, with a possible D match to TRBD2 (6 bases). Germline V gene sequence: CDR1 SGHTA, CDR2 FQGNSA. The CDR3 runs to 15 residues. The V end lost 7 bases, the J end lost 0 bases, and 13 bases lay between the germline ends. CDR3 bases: TGTGCCAGCACGGAGGGCGCGAGCTCCTACAATGAGCAGTTCTTC. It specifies CASTEGASSYNEQFF.

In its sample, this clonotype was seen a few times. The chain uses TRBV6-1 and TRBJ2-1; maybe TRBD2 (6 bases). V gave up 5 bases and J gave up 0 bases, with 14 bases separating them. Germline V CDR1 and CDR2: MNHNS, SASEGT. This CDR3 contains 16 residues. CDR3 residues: CASSQSGPSSYNEQFF. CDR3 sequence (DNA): TGTGCCAGCAGTCAGAGCGGGCCGAGCTCCTACAATGAGCAGTTCTTC.

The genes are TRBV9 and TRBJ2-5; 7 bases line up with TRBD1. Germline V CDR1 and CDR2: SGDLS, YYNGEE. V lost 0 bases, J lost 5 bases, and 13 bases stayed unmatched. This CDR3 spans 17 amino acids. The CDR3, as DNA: TGTGCCAGCAGCGTAGAGGGACAGACAACTTCTTTTGAGACCCAGTACTTC. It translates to CASSVEGQTTSFETQYF.

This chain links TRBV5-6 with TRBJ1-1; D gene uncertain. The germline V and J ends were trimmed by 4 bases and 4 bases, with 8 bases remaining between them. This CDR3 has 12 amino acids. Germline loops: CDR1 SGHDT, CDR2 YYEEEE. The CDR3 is CASSLRPTEAFF. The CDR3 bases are TGTGCCAGCAGCCTCCGACCCACTGAAGCTTTCTTT.

CDR3 sequence reads: CASSYAPVGNEQFF. DNA of the CDR3: TGTGCCAGCAGTTACGCACCGGTGGGGAATGAGCAGTTCTTC. The chain employs TRBV6-5 and TRBJ2-1, with no clear D. Trimming took off 2 bases at V and 7 bases at J, with 12 bases between the two ends. The CDR3 is 14 residues long. In germline, CDR1 is MNHEY, CDR2 SVGAGI.

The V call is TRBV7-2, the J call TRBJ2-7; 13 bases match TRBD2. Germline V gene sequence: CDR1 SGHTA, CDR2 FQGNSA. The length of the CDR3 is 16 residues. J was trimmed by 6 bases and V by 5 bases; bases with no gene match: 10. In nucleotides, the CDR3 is TGTGCCAGCAGCAAAAGACTAGCGGGAGGAGGAAGCGAGCAGTACTTC. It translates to CASSKRLAGGGSEQYF.

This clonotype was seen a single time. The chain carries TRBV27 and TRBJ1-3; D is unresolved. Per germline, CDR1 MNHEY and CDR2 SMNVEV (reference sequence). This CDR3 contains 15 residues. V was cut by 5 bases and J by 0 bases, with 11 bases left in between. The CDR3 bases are TGTGCCAGCAGTCCCCAGCACACCTCTGGAAACACCATATATTTT. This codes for CASSPQHTSGNTIYF.

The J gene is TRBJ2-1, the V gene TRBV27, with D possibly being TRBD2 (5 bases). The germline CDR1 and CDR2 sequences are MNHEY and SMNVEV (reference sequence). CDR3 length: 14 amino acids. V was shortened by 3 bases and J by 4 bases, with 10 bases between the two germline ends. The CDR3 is CASSFHGEYNEQFF. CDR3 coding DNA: TGTGCCAGCAGTTTCCACGGGGAATACAATGAGCAGTTCTTC.

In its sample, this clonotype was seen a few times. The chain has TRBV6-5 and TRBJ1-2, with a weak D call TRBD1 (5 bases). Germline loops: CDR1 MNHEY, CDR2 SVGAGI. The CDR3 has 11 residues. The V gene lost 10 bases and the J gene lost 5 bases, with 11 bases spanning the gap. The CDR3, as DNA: TGTGCCACCGCGAGGGGATATGGCTACACCTTC. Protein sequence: CATARGYGYTF.

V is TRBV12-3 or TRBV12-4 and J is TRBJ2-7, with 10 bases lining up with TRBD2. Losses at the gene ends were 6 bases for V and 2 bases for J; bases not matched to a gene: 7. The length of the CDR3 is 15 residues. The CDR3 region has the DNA TGTGCCAGCAGCCCAGCGGGGGGGACTACCTACGAGCAGTACTTC. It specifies CASSPAGGTTYEQYF.

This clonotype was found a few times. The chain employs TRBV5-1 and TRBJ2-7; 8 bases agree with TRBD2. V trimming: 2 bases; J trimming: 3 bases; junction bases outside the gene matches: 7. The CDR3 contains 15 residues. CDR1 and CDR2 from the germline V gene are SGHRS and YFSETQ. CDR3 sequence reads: CASSLTPGLVYEQYF. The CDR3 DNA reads TGCGCCAGCAGCTTAACCCCGGGACTAGTCTACGAGCAGTACTTC. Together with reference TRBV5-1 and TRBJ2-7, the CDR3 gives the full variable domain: KAGVTQTPRYLIKTRGQQVTLSCSPISGHRSVSWYQQTPGQGLQFLFEYFSETQRNKGNFPGRFSGRQFSNSRSEMNVSTLELGDSALYLCASSLTPGLVYEQYFGPGTRLTVT.

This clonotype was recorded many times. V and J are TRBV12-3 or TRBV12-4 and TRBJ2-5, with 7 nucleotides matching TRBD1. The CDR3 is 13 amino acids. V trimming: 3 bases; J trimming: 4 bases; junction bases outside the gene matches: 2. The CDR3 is CASSLGQIETQYF. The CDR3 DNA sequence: TGTGCCAGCAGTTTGGGACAGATAGAGACCCAGTACTTC.

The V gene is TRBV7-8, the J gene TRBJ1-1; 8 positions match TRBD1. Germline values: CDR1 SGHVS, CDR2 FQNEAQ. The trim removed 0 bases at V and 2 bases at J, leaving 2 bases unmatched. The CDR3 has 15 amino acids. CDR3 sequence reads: CASSLAGQANTEAFF. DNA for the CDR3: TGTGCCAGCAGCTTAGCGGGACAGGCTAACACTGAAGCTTTCTTT.

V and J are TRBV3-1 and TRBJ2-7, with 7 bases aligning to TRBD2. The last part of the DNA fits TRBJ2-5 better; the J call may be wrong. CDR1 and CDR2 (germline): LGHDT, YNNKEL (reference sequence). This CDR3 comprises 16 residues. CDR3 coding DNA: TGTGCCAGCAGCCAAGTCGGAGCGGGGACTATGGGGACCCAGTACTTC. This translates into CASSQVGAGTMGTQYF.

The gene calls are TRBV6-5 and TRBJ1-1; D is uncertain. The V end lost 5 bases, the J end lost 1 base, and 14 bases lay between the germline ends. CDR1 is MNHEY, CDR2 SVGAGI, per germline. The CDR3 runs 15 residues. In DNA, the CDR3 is TGTGCCAGCAGTGCAGCTGGCTCTGCGAACACTGAAGCTTTCTTT. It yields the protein CASSAAGSANTEAFF.

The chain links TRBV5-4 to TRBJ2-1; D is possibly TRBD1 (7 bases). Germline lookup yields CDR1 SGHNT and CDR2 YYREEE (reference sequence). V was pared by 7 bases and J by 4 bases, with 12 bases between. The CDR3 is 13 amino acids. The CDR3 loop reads CASQPGGYNEQFF. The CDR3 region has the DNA TGTGCCAGCCAACCAGGGGGGTACAATGAGCAGTTCTTC.

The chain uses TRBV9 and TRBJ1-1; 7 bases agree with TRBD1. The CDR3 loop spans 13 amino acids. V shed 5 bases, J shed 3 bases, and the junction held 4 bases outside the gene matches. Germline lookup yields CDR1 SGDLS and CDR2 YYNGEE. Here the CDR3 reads CASRGTDYTEAFF. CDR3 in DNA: TGTGCCAGCAGGGGGACAGACTACACTGAAGCTTTCTTT.

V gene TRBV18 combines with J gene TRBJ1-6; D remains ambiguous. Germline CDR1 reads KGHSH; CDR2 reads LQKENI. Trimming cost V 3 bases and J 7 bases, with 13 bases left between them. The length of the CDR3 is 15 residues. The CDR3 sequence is CASSPGLQSNSPLHF. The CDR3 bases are TGTGCCAGCTCACCGGGTTTGCAGTCAAATTCACCCCTCCACTTT. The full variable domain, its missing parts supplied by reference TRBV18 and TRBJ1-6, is NAGVMQNPRHLVRRRGQEARLRCSPMKGHSHVYWYRQLPEEGLKFMVYLQKENIIDESGMPKERFSAEFPKEGPSILRIQQVVRGDSAAYFCASSPGLQSNSPLHFGNGTRLTVT.

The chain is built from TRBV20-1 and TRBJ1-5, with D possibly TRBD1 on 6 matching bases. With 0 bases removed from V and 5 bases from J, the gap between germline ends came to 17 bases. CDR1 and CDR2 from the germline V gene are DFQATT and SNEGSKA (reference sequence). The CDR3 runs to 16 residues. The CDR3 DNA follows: TGCAGTGCTAGAGATGGGGGGCCAGGGATTCATCAGCCCCAGCATTTT. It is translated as CSARDGGPGIHQPQHF.

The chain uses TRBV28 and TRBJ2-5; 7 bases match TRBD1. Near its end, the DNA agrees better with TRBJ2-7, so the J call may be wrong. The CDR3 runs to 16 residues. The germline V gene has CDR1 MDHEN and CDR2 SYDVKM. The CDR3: CASSLFPQGIGNEQYF. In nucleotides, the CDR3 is TGTGCCAGCAGTTTATTCCCACAGGGGATCGGGAACGAGCAGTACTTC.

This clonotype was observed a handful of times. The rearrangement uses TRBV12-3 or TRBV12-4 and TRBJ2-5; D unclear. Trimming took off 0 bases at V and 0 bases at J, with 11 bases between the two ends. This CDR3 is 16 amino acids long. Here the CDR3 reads CASSLALGMYQETQYF. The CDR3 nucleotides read TGTGCCAGCAGTTTAGCGCTCGGCATGTACCAAGAGACCCAGTACTTC.

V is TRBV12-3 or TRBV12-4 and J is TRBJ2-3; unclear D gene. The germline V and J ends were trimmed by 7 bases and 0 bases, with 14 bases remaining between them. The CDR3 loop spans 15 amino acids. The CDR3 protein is CASTLNWASTDTQYF. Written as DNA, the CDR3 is TGTGCCAGCACCCTGAATTGGGCTAGCACAGATACGCAGTATTTT.

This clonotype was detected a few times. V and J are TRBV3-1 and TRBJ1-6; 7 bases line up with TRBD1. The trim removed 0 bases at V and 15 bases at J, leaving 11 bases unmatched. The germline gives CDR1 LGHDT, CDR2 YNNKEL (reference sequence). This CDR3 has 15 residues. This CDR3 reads CASSQEGTAGFHLHF. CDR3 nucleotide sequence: TGTGCCAGCAGCCAAGAAGGGACAGCCGGCTTCCACCTCCACTTT.

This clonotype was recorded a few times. The CDR3 DNA reads TGTGCCAGCAACACCGGGAGGGCCGATGAGCAGTTCTTC. It translates to CASNTGRADEQFF. The rearrangement joins TRBV25-1 to TRBJ2-1, with 8 bases aligning to TRBD2. Per germline, CDR1 MGHDK and CDR2 SYGVNS. The trim removed 7 bases at V and 8 bases at J, leaving 7 bases unmatched. There are 13 residues in the CDR3.

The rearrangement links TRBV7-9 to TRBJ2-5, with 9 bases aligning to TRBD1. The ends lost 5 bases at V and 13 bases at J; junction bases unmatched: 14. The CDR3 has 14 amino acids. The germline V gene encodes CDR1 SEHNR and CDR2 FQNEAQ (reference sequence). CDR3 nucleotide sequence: TGTGCCAGCAGCCAAATGGGGAGAGAGGACAGGGGGTACTTC. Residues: CASSQMGREDRGYF. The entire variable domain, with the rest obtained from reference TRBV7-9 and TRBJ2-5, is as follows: DTGVSQNPRHKITKRGQNVTFRCDPISEHNRLYWYRQTLGQGPEFLTYFQNEAQLEKSRLLSDRFSAERPKGSFSTLEIQRTEQGDSAMYLCASSQMGREDRGYFGPGTRLLVL.

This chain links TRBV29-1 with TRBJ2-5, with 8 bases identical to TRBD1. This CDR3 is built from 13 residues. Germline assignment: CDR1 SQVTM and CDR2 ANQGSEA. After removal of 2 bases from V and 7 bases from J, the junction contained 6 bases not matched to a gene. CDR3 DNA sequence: TGCAGCGTTGAAAAGGGACAGGAAGGGACCCAGTACTTC. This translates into CSVEKGQEGTQYF.

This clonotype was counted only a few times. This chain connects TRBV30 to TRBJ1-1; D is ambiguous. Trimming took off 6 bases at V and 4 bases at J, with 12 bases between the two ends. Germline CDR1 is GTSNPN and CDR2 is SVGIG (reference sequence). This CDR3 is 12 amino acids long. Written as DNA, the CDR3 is TGTGCCTGCCAACGGTCGTCCACTGAAGCTTTCTTT. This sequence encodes CACQRSSTEAFF.

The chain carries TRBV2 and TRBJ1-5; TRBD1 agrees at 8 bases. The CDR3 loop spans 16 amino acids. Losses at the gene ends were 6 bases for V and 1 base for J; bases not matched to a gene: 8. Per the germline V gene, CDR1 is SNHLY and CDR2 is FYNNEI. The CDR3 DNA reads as TGTGCCAGCAGAGCTATCGACAGGGGAAGCAATCAGCCCCAGCATTTT. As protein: CASRAIDRGSNQPQHF.

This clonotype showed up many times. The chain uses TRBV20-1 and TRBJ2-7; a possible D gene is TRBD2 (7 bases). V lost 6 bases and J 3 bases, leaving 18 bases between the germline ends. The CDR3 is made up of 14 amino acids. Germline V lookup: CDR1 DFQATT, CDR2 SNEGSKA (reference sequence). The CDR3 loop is CSALIPRGGYEQYF. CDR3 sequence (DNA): TGCAGTGCCTTGATACCGAGGGGGGGCTACGAGCAGTACTTC.

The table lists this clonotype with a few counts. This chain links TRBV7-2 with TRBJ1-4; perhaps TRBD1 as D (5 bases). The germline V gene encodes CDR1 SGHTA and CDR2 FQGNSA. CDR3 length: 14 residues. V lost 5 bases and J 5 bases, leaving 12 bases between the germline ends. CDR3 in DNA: TGTGCCAGCAGCCTCCAGGGAGGGAATGAAAAACTGTTTTTT. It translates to CASSLQGGNEKLFF.